Below, 30 T cell receptor beta chains from the same sample are listed, as sequenced in a study of shared clonotypes between healthy human individuals. TCRdb's table, derived via immunoSEQ multiplex PCR, lists solely in-frame clones and lacks some. The sample has fewer than 3 million clones; 80% to 95% are singletons. The specimen sequenced was naive CD4+ T cells from PBMCs. The sample's subset: CD45RA+ positively selected. These receptors were collected from a man aged 18 to 30 in good health. Some clones in this sample may be carry-over from other donors' samples.

CDR3 sequence: CASSPLYDSKETQYF. DNA of the CDR3: TGTGCCAGCTCACCACTATACGACTCAAAGGAGACCCAGTACTTC. The genes are TRBV18 and TRBJ2-5; D uncertain. Germline V gives CDR1 KGHSH, CDR2 LQKENI. Trimming shortened V by 1 base and J by 5 bases, and 14 bases separated the two germline ends. The CDR3 contains 15 residues.

The chain uses TRBV4-3 and TRBJ1-2; a weak D match, TRBD1 (5 bases). The CDR3 has 13 amino acids. Deletions cut 6 bases from V and 2 bases from J, with 10 bases between. Germline V gives CDR1 LGHNA, CDR2 YSLEER. In nucleotides, the CDR3 is TGCGCCAGCAGTCCACAGGCGAACTATGGCTACACCTTC. Protein product: CASSPQANYGYTF.

The V call is TRBV6-1, the J call TRBJ1-1, with a weak D call TRBD1 (6 bases). CDR1 and CDR2 from the germline V gene are MNHNS and SASEGT. The CDR3 is made up of 13 amino acids. Trimming removed 10 bases at V and 6 bases at J, with 18 bases between. CDR3 coding DNA: TGTGCCACCAAAGGGGGGGGCCTCGCTGAAGCTTTCTTT. Protein sequence: CATKGGGLAEAFF.

Regarding this clone: At the DNA level, this CDR3 is encoded by other sequences in the same sample as well. The V gene is TRBV7-9, the J gene TRBJ1-4; 10 bases agree with TRBD1. Germline CDR1 reads SEHNR; CDR2 reads FQNEAQ (reference sequence). The CDR3 runs to 14 residues. Trimming took 5 bases from V and 6 from J; bases not matched to a gene: 3. CDR3 bases: TGTGCCAGCAGCCCGGGGACAGGGGATGAAAAACTGTTTTTT. It specifies CASSPGTGDEKLFF.

This clone was seen only once. The chain combines TRBV28 with TRBJ1-2; D is ambiguous. CDR3 length: 12 amino acids. CDR1 is MDHEN and CDR2 is SYDVKM in the germline V gene. The V end lost 2 bases, the J end lost 6 bases, and 7 bases lay between the germline ends. CDR3 nucleotide sequence: TGTGCCAGCAGTTTAAATACTGATGGCTACACCTTC. It yields the protein CASSLNTDGYTF.

This clone occurred a few times. The chain links TRBV2 to TRBJ1-1; no clear D gene. V lost 6 bases to trimming and J lost 7 bases, with 6 bases between them. The germline V gene has CDR1 SNHLY and CDR2 FYNNEI. The CDR3 runs 10 residues. The CDR3 spells CASRIIEAFF. CDR3 sequence (DNA): TGTGCCAGCAGGATTATTGAAGCTTTCTTT.

The sample holds one count of this clone. The chain has TRBV15 and TRBJ2-7; 7 bases map to TRBD1. Germline-derived CDR1 and CDR2 are LNHNV and YYDKDF (reference sequence). This CDR3 is 13 amino acids long. The V and J ends lost 3 bases and 3 bases, in that order; junction bases with no gene match: 2. The CDR3 loop is CATSSDRDYEQYF. CDR3 in DNA: TGTGCCACCAGCAGTGACAGGGACTACGAGCAGTACTTC. Filled out from reference TRBV15 and TRBJ2-7, the complete variable domain reads DAMVIQNPRYQVTQFGKPVTLSCSQTLNHNVMYWYQQKSSQAPKLLFHYYDKDFNNEADTPDNFQSRRPNTSFCFLDIRSPGLGDTAMYLCATSSDRDYEQYFGPGTRLTVT.

With respect to this clone: Within the sample, other DNA sequences also encode this same CDR3. V usage is TRBV5-1 and J usage is TRBJ2-7; 11 positions agree with TRBD1. With V trimmed by 4 bases and J by 5 bases, 5 bases remained unmatched. This CDR3 has 14 residues. Germline V gene sequence: CDR1 SGHRS, CDR2 YFSETQ. CDR3: CASSLGQGANEQYF. Here the CDR3 DNA reads TGCGCCAGCAGCCTTGGACAGGGGGCGAACGAGCAGTACTTC.

As regards this clone: Additional DNA sequences in this sample encode the identical CDR3. The chain links TRBV29-1 to TRBJ2-1; 9 nucleotides align to TRBD1. This CDR3 contains 13 residues. Germline trimming cut 7 bases from V and 4 bases from J; bases unmatched to any gene: 5. Germline CDR1 reads SQVTM; CDR2 reads ANQGSEA. CDR3 residues: CSGRDRDYNEQFF. The DNA for the CDR3 is TGCAGCGGGCGGGACAGGGATTACAATGAGCAGTTCTTC.

J is TRBJ2-7 and V is TRBV7-7, with TRBD2 matching 7 bases. Losses at the gene ends were 5 bases for V and 7 bases for J; bases not matched to a gene: 11. The CDR3 runs 14 residues. Germline lookup yields CDR1 SSHAT and CDR2 FNYEAQ (reference sequence). CDR3: CASSPWGREGEQYF. CDR3 coding DNA: TGTGCCAGCAGCCCCTGGGGTAGGGAGGGGGAGCAGTACTTC.

This clone has only one observation. This chain joins TRBV29-1 and TRBJ2-7, with D possibly being TRBD2 (7 bases). V was trimmed by 3 bases and J by 7 bases, leaving 22 bases between them. CDR3 size: 15 residues. CDR1 and CDR2 (germline): SQVTM, ANQGSEA. CDR3 protein: CSVDRQGGGFGEQYF. The CDR3 region has the DNA TGCAGCGTTGACCGCCAGGGCGGGGGCTTTGGAGAGCAGTACTTC.

The chain is built from TRBV6-5 and TRBJ2-5, with D possibly matching TRBD2 (6 bases). The CDR3 is made up of 16 amino acids. Germline values: CDR1 MNHEY, CDR2 SVGAGI. V lost 2 bases to trimming and J lost 1 base, with 14 bases between them. The CDR3 DNA reads TGTGCCAGCAGTTACGCGGACTACTGGGGCCAAGAGACCCAGTACTTC. It is translated as CASSYADYWGQETQYF.

The chain carries TRBV5-1 and TRBJ2-7; 12 nucleotides match TRBD2. Looked up from germline, CDR1 is SGHRS and CDR2 is YFSETQ. The J segment lost 2 bases and the V segment lost 4 bases, leaving 4 bases of the junction unmatched. The CDR3 is 15 residues long. The CDR3 nucleotides read TGCGCCAGCAGCCAACTAGCGGGAGGCCCCTACGAGCAGTACTTC. Its protein is CASSQLAGGPYEQYF.

The genes are TRBV28 and TRBJ1-4; TRBD1 agrees at 9 bases. This CDR3 contains 14 residues. In germline, CDR1 is MDHEN, CDR2 SYDVKM. With 7 bases clipped from V and 4 bases from J, the junction kept 4 bases outside the gene matches. As DNA, the CDR3 is TGTGCCAGCACGCTGGGACAGGGTAATGAAAAACTGTTTTTT. It specifies CASTLGQGNEKLFF.

This clone was recorded once. The chain has TRBV27 and TRBJ2-3; 7 nucleotides match TRBD1. Germline loops: CDR1 MNHEY, CDR2 SMNVEV (reference sequence). Trimming cost V 2 bases and J 4 bases; bases outside gene matches: 15. CDR3 length equals 18 residues. Here the CDR3 reads CASSLKPPQGPFPDTQYF. The CDR3, as DNA: TGTGCCAGCAGTTTAAAGCCCCCACAGGGGCCATTTCCAGATACGCAGTATTTT.

This sequence joins TRBV2 and TRBJ2-1; TRBD1 agrees at 9 bases. The CDR3 totals 14 residues. Trimming at V came to 6 bases and at J to 6 bases, leaving 6 bases not matched to a gene. CDR1 and CDR2 (germline): SNHLY, FYNNEI. The CDR3 reads CASRAGTGSNEQFF. The CDR3 DNA follows: TGTGCCAGCAGAGCCGGGACAGGGAGCAATGAGCAGTTCTTC.

The gene calls are TRBV7-9 and TRBJ2-1, with no clear D. V lost 2 bases to trimming and J lost 9 bases, with 23 bases between them. The CDR3 consists of 17 residues. In germline, CDR1 is SEHNR, CDR2 FQNEAQ (reference sequence). Written as DNA, the CDR3 is TGTGCCAGCAGCTTACCCGTGGCTAGTTTTCAATCCGCTGAGCAGTTCTTC. This translates into CASSLPVASFQSAEQFF. Based on the CDR3 plus reference TRBV7-9 and TRBJ2-1, the full variable domain is DTGVSQNPRHKITKRGQNVTFRCDPISEHNRLYWYRQTLGQGPEFLTYFQNEAQLEKSRLLSDRFSAERPKGSFSTLEIQRTEQGDSAMYLCASSLPVASFQSAEQFFGPGTRLTVL.

The chain is built from TRBV7-3 and TRBJ2-1; 12 bases match TRBD1. The CDR3 loop spans 15 amino acids. The V and J ends lost 5 bases and 9 bases, in that order; junction bases with no gene match: 8. CDR1 and CDR2 from the germline V gene are SGHTA and FQGTGA. CDR3 sequence reads: CASSPWDRGRGEQFF. The CDR3 coding sequence is TGTGCCAGCAGCCCATGGGACAGGGGGCGCGGTGAGCAGTTCTTC.

The chain carries TRBV25-1 and TRBJ1-3, with a possible D match to TRBD1 (6 bases). In germline, CDR1 is MGHDK, CDR2 SYGVNS. CDR3 length: 15 residues. V lost 7 bases and J lost 3, with 16 bases in between. DNA of the CDR3: TGTGCCAGCACCGAGGACAGAGAGGGTGGAAACACCATATATTTT. This sequence encodes CASTEDREGGNTIYF. The variable domain in full, completed from reference TRBV25-1 and TRBJ1-3, reads EADIYQTPRYLVIGTGKKITLECSQTMGHDKMYWYQQDPGMELHLIHYSYGVNSTEKGDLSSESTVSRIRTEHFPLTLESARPSHTSQYLCASTEDREGGNTIYFGEGSWLTVV.

V and J are TRBV5-5 and TRBJ2-7, with 9 bases identical to TRBD1. V lost 0 bases, J lost 6 bases, and 7 bases stayed unmatched. Germline values: CDR1 SGHKS, CDR2 YYEKEE (reference sequence). The CDR3 totals 15 residues. The CDR3 loop is CASSLVGTGKGEQYF. CDR3 nucleotide sequence: TGTGCCAGCAGCTTGGTTGGGACAGGGAAAGGCGAGCAGTACTTC.

The chain carries TRBV5-5 and TRBJ1-1; D gene ambiguous. Germline V lookup: CDR1 SGHKS, CDR2 YYEKEE (reference sequence). The CDR3 spans 13 residues. Trimming shortened V by 4 bases and J by 4 bases, and 11 bases separated the two germline ends. The CDR3 region has the DNA TGTGCCAGCAGCCTGAGGTTAGTCACTGAAGCTTTCTTT. Translated, it gives CASSLRLVTEAFF.

The V gene is TRBV5-6, the J gene TRBJ2-2; no clear D. The V end was cut by 1 base, the J end by 7 bases, with 8 bases between. This CDR3 comprises 13 residues. Germline CDR1 SGHDT, CDR2 YYEEEE. The CDR3 loop is CASSLTYVGELFF. DNA for the CDR3: TGTGCCAGCAGCTTGACTTACGTCGGGGAGCTGTTTTTT.

The chain's CDR3 is CASSTPPGQGWTGELFF. DNA for the CDR3: TGCGCCAGCAGTACCCCCCCCGGGCAGGGTTGGACCGGGGAGCTGTTTTTT. The chain employs TRBV5-1 and TRBJ2-2, with a tentative D call TRBD1 (5 bases). Trimming shortened V by 5 bases and J by 5 bases, and 22 bases separated the two germline ends. The length of the CDR3 is 17 residues. CDR1 SGHRS and CDR2 YFSETQ come from the germline V gene. Full variable domain (rest looked up from reference TRBV5-1 and TRBJ2-2): KAGVTQTPRYLIKTRGQQVTLSCSPISGHRSVSWYQQTPGQGLQFLFEYFSETQRNKGNFPGRFSGRQFSNSRSEMNVSTLELGDSALYLCASSTPPGQGWTGELFFGEGSRLTVL.

The rearrangement joins TRBV6-1 to TRBJ2-5; the D gene could be TRBD1 or TRBD2 (8 bases each). V was pared by 6 bases and J by 7 bases, with 18 bases between. The length of the CDR3 is 14 residues. CDR1 is MNHNS, CDR2 SASEGT, per germline. The chain's CDR3 is CASSQGQAGGTQYF. Written as DNA, the CDR3 is TGTGCCAGCAGCCAGGGACAGGCGGGAGGGACCCAGTACTTC.

This chain links TRBV9 with TRBJ2-3, with D possibly being TRBD1 (5 bases). Germline V CDR1 and CDR2: SGDLS, YYNGEE. The ends were cut back, 2 bases at V and 5 bases at J, with 12 bases in the middle. The CDR3 contains 14 residues. The CDR3 nucleotides are TGTGCCAGCAGCGTTCGACAAGGGGTAGATACGCAGTATTTT. Translated: CASSVRQGVDTQYF.

The CDR3 spells CASSMGSSYSYEQYF. The CDR3 bases are TGTGCCAGCAGTATGGGTTCTTCCTACTCCTACGAGCAGTACTTC. V and J are TRBV6-5 and TRBJ2-7; D is ambiguous. CDR3 size: 15 residues. The V end lost 5 bases, the J end lost 0 bases, and 14 bases lay between the germline ends. Germline CDR1 MNHEY, CDR2 SVGAGI.

The V call is TRBV25-1, the J call TRBJ1-2; the match to TRBD1 covers 9 bases. J lost 2 bases, V lost 3 bases, and 10 bases had no gene match. Looked up from germline, CDR1 is MGHDK and CDR2 is SYGVNS. This CDR3 has 17 amino acids. The CDR3 protein is CASSDPLGQGRNYGYTF. CDR3 coding DNA: TGTGCCAGCAGTGATCCCCTGGGACAGGGTAGGAACTATGGCTACACCTTC.

This chain uses TRBV28 with TRBJ1-4, with a weak D call TRBD1 (5 bases). Trimming removed 7 bases from V and 7 bases from J, with 16 bases in between. CDR1 and CDR2 (germline): MDHEN, SYDVKM. The CDR3 has 14 residues. CDR3 nucleotide sequence: TGTGCCAGCACCCAGGGAGGGTTTTTTGAAAAACTGTTTTTT. Protein: CASTQGGFFEKLFF.

The CDR3 loop reads CSARVWDEQYF. The CDR3 coding sequence is TGCAGTGCTAGGGTCTGGGACGAGCAGTACTTC. V is TRBV20-1 and J is TRBJ2-7; D gene uncertain. Trimming cost V 3 bases and J 5 bases, with 8 bases left between them. The CDR3 spans 11 residues. Germline lookup yields CDR1 DFQATT and CDR2 SNEGSKA (reference sequence).

V gene TRBV18 combines with J gene TRBJ1-1; 7 bases match TRBD1. The CDR3 loop spans 17 amino acids. CDR1 is KGHSH and CDR2 is LQKENI in the germline V gene. The ends lost 1 base at V and 3 bases at J; junction bases unmatched: 11. The CDR3 loop is CASSPLLGRGFDTEAFF. The DNA for the CDR3 is TGTGCCAGCTCACCACTGTTGGGCAGGGGGTTTGACACTGAAGCTTTCTTT. Combining the CDR3 with reference TRBV18 and TRBJ1-1 gives the whole variable domain NAGVMQNPRHLVRRRGQEARLRCSPMKGHSHVYWYRQLPEEGLKFMVYLQKENIIDESGMPKERFSAEFPKEGPSILRIQQVVRGDSAAYFCASSPLLGRGFDTEAFFGQGTRLTVV.